This T cell receptor beta chain comes out of a study of cytomegalovirus exposure and HLA in healthy donors. PCR was performed using 60 Vbeta and 13 Jbeta primers. Repertoires were generated with immunoSEQ multiplex PCR, while TCRdb's copy carries only in-frame clones and drops some. In the table there are under 200,000 clones, approximately 71% of which are singletons. The CDR3 is made up of 14 amino acids. Trimming left V 7 bases short and J 0 bases short, with 10 bases between. CDR1 and CDR2 from the germline V gene are SNHLY and FYNNEI. The genes are TRBV2 and TRBJ1-5; TRBD1 might be the D (5 bases). The sequence was obtained from a woman aged 18-30 years in good health and CMV-seropositive. Sequenced sample: PBMCs. CDR3 nucleotide sequence: TGTGCCAGCACCGGAGGGGATAGCAATCAGCCCCAGCATTTT. The encoded protein is CASTGGDSNQPQHF.